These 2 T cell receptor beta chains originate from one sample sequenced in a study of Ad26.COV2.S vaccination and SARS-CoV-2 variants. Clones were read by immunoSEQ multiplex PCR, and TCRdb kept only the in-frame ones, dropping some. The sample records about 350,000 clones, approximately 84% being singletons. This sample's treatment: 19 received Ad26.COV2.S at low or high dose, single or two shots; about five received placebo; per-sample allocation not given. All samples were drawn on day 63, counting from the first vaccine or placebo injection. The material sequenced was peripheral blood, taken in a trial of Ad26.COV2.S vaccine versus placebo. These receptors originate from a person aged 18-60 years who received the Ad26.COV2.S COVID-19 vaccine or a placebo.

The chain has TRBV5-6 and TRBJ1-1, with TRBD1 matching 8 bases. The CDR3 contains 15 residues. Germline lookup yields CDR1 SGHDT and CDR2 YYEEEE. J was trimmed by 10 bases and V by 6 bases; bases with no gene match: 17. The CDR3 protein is CASNPGQGRLVRAFF. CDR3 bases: TGTGCCAGCAACCCAGGACAGGGTCGGTTGGTTAGAGCTTTCTTT.

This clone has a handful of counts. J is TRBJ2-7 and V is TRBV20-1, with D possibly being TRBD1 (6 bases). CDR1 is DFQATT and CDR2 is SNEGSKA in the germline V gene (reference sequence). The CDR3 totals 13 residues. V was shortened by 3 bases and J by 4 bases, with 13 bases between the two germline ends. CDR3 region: CSASYNRVYEQYF. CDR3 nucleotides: TGCAGTGCTAGTTACAACAGGGTGTACGAGCAGTACTTC.